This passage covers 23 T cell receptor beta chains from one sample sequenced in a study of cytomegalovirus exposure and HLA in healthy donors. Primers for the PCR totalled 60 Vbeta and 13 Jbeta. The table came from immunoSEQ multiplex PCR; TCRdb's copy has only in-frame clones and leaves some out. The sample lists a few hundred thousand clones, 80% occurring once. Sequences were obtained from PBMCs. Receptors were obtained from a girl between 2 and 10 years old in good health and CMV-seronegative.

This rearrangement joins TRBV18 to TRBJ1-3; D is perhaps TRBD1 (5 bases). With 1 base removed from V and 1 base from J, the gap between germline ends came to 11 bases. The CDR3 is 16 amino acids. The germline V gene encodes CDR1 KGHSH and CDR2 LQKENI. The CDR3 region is CASSPQDIESGNTIYF. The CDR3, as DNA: TGTGCCAGCTCACCACAGGACATCGAGTCTGGAAACACCATATATTTT.

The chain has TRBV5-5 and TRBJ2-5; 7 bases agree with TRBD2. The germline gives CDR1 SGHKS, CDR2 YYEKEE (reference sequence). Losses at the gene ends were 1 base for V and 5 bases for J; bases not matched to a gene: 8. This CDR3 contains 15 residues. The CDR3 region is CASSLYWRGRETQYF. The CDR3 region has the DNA TGTGCCAGCAGCTTGTACTGGCGGGGGAGGGAGACCCAGTACTTC. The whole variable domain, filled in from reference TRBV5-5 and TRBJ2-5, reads DAGVTQSPTHLIKTRGQQVTLRCSPISGHKSVSWYQQVLGQGPQFIFQYYEKEERGRGNFPDRFSARQFPNYSSELNVNALLLGDSALYLCASSLYWRGRETQYFGPGTRLLVL.

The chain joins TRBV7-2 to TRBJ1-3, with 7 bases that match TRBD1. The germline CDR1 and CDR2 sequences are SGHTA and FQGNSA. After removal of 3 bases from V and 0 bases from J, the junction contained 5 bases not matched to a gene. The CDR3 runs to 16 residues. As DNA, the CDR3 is TGTGCCAGCAGCTTCGAGACAGGGAGCTCTGGAAACACCATATATTTT. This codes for CASSFETGSSGNTIYF.

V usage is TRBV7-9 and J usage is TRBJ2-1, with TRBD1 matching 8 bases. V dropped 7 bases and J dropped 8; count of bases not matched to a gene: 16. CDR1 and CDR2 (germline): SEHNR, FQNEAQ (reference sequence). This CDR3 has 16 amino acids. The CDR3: CASNDGQGIRFHEQFF. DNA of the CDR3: TGTGCCAGCAACGATGGACAGGGTATAAGGTTTCATGAGCAGTTCTTC.

The CDR3 loop reads CASSVGHNTEAFF. CDR3 nucleotides: TGTGCCAGCAGCGTAGGGCACAACACTGAAGCTTTCTTT. The chain has TRBV9 and TRBJ1-1; no reliable D call. V lost 0 bases and J lost 2, with 5 bases in between. The CDR3 sequence is 13 residues long. CDR1 is SGDLS, CDR2 YYNGEE, per germline.

CDR3 bases: TGCGCCAGCAGCCCCCCCTGGGGCTACGGGTGGCTTTTCTTT. Residues: CASSPPWGYGWLFF. This chain uses TRBV5-1 with TRBJ1-1; D perhaps matches TRBD1 (5 bases). The CDR3 loop spans 14 amino acids. V shed 4 bases and J shed 13 bases, with 23 bases lying between them. Germline lookup yields CDR1 SGHRS and CDR2 YFSETQ. The entire variable domain, with the rest obtained from reference TRBV5-1 and TRBJ1-1, is as follows: KAGVTQTPRYLIKTRGQQVTLSCSPISGHRSVSWYQQTPGQGLQFLFEYFSETQRNKGNFPGRFSGRQFSNSRSEMNVSTLELGDSALYLCASSPPWGYGWLFFGQGTRLTVV.

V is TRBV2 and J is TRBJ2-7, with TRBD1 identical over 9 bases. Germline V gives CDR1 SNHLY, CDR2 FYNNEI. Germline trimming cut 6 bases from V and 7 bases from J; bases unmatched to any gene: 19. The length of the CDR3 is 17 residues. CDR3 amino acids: CASRIPQQGALAREQYF. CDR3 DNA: TGTGCCAGCAGAATACCTCAACAGGGGGCGCTTGCTCGAGAGCAGTACTTC.

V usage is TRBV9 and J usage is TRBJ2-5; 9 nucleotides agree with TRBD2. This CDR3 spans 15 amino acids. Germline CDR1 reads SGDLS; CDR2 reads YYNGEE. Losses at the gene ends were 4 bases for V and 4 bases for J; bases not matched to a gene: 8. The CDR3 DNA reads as TGTGCCAGCAGCCCAAGCGGACTAGCGAGAGAGACCCAGTACTTC. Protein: CASSPSGLARETQYF.

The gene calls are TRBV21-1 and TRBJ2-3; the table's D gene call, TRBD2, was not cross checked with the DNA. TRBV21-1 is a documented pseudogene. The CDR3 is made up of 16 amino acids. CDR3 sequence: CASETSWKMSTDTQYF. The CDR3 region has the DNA TGTGCCAGTGAGACTAGCTGGAAAATGAGCACAGATACGCAGTATTTT.

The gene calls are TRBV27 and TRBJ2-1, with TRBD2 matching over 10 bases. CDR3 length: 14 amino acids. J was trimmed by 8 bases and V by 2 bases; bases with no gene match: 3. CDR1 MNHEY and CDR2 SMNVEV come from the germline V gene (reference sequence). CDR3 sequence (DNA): TGTGCCAGCAGTTTAGTAGCGGGGGGCCATGAGCAGTTCTTC. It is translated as CASSLVAGGHEQFF.

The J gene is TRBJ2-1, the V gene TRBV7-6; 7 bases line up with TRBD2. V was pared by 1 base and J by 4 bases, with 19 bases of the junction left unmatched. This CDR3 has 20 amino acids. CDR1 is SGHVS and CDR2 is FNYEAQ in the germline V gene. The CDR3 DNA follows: TGTGCCAGCAGCTTAGGGGCTTACGTGGCTAGCGGTACTTCGTACAATGAGCAGTTCTTC. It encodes CASSLGAYVASGTSYNEQFF.

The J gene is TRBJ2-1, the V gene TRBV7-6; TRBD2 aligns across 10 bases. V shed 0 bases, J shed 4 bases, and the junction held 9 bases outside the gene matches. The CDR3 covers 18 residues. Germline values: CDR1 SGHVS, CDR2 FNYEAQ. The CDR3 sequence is CASSLARISGGLYNEQFF. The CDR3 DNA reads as TGTGCCAGCAGCTTAGCTAGGATTAGCGGGGGGCTTTACAATGAGCAGTTCTTC.

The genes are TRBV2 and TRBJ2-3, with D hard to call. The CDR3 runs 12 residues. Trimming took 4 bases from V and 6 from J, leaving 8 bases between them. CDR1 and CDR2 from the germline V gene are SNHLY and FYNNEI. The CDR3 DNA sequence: TGTGCCAGCAGTGTCGCAGCGGATACGCAGTATTTT. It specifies CASSVAADTQYF.

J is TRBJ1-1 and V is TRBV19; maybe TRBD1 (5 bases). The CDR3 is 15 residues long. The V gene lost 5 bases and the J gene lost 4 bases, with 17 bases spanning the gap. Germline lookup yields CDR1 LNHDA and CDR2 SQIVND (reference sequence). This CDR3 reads CASSPRWRQSTEAFF. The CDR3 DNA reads TGTGCCAGTAGTCCCCGATGGAGACAGAGCACTGAAGCTTTCTTT.

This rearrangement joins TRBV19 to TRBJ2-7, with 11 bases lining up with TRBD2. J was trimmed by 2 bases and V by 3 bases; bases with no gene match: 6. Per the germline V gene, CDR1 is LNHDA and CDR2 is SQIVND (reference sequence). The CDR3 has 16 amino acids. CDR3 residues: CASSISGLAGTYEQYF. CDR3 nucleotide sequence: TGTGCCAGTAGTATCTCAGGACTAGCGGGTACCTACGAGCAGTACTTC.

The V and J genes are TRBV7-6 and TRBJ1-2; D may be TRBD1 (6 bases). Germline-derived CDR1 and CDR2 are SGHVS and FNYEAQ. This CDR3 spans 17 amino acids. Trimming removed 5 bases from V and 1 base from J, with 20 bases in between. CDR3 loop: CASSPRTESHINYGYTF. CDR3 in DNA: TGTGCCAGCAGCCCCAGGACAGAAAGTCACATTAACTATGGCTACACCTTC.

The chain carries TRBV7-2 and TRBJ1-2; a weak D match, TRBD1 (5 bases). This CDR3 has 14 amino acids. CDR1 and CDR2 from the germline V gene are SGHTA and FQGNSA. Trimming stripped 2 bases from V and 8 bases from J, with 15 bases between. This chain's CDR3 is CASSLSAGGRGYTF. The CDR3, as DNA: TGTGCCAGCAGCTTATCGGCGGGGGGAAGAGGCTACACCTTC.

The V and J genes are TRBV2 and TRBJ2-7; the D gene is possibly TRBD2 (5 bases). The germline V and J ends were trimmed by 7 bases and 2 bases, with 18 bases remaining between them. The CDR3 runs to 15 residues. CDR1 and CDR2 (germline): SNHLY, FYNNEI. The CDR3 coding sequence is TGTGCCAGCATCCTATGGAGCGGAGAGACCTACGAGCAGTACTTC. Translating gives CASILWSGETYEQYF.

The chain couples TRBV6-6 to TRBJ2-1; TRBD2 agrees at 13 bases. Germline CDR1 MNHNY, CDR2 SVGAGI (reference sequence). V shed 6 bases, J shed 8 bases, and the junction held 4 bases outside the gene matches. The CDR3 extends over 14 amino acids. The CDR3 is CASRRLAGGYEQFF. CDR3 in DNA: TGTGCCAGCAGAAGACTAGCGGGAGGTTATGAGCAGTTCTTC.

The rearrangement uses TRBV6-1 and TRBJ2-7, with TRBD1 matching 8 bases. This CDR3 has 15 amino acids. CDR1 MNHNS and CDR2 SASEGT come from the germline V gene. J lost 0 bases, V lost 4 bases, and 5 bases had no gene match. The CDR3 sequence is CASSARQGPSYEQYF. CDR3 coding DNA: TGTGCCAGCAGTGCGAGACAGGGGCCCTCCTACGAGCAGTACTTC.

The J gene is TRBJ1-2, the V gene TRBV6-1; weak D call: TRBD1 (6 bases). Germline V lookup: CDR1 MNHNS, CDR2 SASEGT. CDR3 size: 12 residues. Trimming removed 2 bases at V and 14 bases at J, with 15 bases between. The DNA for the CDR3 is TGTGCCAGCAGTGAATGGGACACAGGCGATACCTTC. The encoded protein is CASSEWDTGDTF.

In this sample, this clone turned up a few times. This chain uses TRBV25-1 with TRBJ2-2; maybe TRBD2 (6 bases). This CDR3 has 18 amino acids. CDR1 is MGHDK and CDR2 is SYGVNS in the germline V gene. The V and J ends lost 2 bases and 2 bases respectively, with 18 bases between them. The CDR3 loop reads CASSEPLVGGNNTGELFF. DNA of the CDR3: TGTGCCAGCAGTGAACCCCTCGTTGGGGGGAATAACACCGGGGAGCTGTTTTTT.

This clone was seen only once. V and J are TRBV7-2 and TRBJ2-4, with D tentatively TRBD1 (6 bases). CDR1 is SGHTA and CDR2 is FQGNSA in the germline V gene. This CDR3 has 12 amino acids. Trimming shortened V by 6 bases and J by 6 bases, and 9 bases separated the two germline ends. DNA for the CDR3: TGTGCCAGCAGGGAAGGGGGAAACATTCAGTACTTC. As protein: CASREGGNIQYF.